This TCR beta chain was captured in a study of CD4 and CD8 cells across lung adenocarcinoma regions. Samples came from patients with localized non-small cell lung adenocarcinoma. Via MiXCR, TCRdb re-called the PCR reads, giving one row per CDR3 protein. Of about 6,500 distinct CDR3 sequences in the sample, 40% to 60% were seen once. The CDR3 totals 15 residues. Germline V gene lookup returns CDR1 MNHEY and CDR2 SMNVEV (reference sequence). With respect to this clonotype: The germline gene is not matched at one end of the junction; a read error may be the cause.

This sequence was found in a female donor with lung adenocarcinoma. The CD4 and CD8 labels of this study may be unreliable. Sequencing was performed on CD4+ T cells from the center of a lung tumor. The chain recombines TRBV27 with TRBJ2-1; perhaps D is TRBD1 or TRBD2 (5 bases each). The CDR3 is CASSSGLCANNEQFF. CDR3 DNA sequence: TGTGCCAGCAGCTCGGGGCTGTGCGCCAACAACGAGCAGTTCTTC.